These T cell receptor beta chains were read from a single sample in a study of identical twins. TCRdb analysed the 5' RACE reads with MiXCR anew, one entry per CDR3 protein. The table includes 520,000 or so distinct CDR3 sequences, about 20% detected once. These data were likewise used in another study, on T cells expressing NK-cell markers.

Sequencing input: CD4+ T cells sorted from blood. These receptors originate from a woman aged 18-29 years in good health. Each CDR3 is given with its conserved first and last residue. D genes are given only for firm matches. The size of a clone is reported for some rows only, either as once, few or many, or as a class for expanded clones.

abundance: .; v_gene: TRBV12-3/TRBV12-4; j_gene: TRBJ2-1; d_gene: .; CDR3aa: CASSLSRPEQFF; CDR3nt: TGTGCCAGCAGTTTGTCCCGCCCGGAGCAGTTCTTC
abundance: few; v_gene: TRBV7-9; j_gene: TRBJ2-3; d_gene: TRBD2; CDR3aa: CASSRGGFSTDTQYF; CDR3nt: TGTGCCAGCAGCCGGGGGGGATTCAGCACAGATACGCAGTATTTT
abundance: many; v_gene: TRBV27; j_gene: TRBJ2-5; d_gene: TRBD1; CDR3aa: CASRSTGTAPGTQYF; CDR3nt: TGTGCCAGCAGGTCCACCGGGACAGCGCCCGGGACCCAGTACTTC
abundance: once; v_gene: TRBV12-3/TRBV12-4; j_gene: TRBJ2-1; d_gene: .; CDR3aa: CASSLARGVYEQFF; CDR3nt: TGTGCCAGCAGTTTAGCGCGGGGTGTCTATGAGCAGTTCTTC
abundance: few; v_gene: TRBV6-1; j_gene: TRBJ2-2; d_gene: .; CDR3aa: CASYPAAQTGELFF; CDR3nt: TGTGCCAGCTATCCTGCGGCTCAAACCGGGGAGCTGTTTTTT
abundance: .; v_gene: TRBV2; j_gene: TRBJ2-7; d_gene: .; CDR3aa: CASSERGDVSYEQYF; CDR3nt: TGTGCCAGCAGTGAACGAGGGGACGTCTCCTACGAGCAGTACTTC
abundance: .; v_gene: TRBV28; j_gene: TRBJ1-5; d_gene: .; CDR3aa: CASSLYSRGLGNQPQHF; CDR3nt: TGTGCCAGCAGTTTATACTCACGCGGGTTGGGCAATCAGCCCCAGCATTTT
abundance: .; v_gene: TRBV20-1; j_gene: TRBJ2-2; d_gene: .; CDR3aa: CSARVGSVTGELFF; CDR3nt: TGCAGTGCTAGAGTCGGGTCAGTCACCGGGGAGCTGTTTTTT
abundance: .; v_gene: TRBV15; j_gene: TRBJ2-7; d_gene: .; CDR3aa: CATSRRLPYEQYF; CDR3nt: TGTGCCACCAGCAGACGGTTGCCCTACGAGCAGTACTTC
abundance: .; v_gene: TRBV5-1; j_gene: TRBJ1-4; d_gene: .; CDR3aa: CASRGLLGEKLFF; CDR3nt: TGCGCCAGCAGAGGACTCCTCGGCGAAAAACTGTTTTTT
abundance: .; v_gene: TRBV20-1; j_gene: TRBJ2-1; d_gene: TRBD2; CDR3aa: CSARVGRGGSEQFF; CDR3nt: TGCAGTGCTAGAGTAGGACGGGGGGGCAGCGAGCAGTTCTTC
abundance: .; v_gene: TRBV12-3/TRBV12-4; j_gene: TRBJ2-1; d_gene: TRBD1; CDR3aa: CASSPGQGDNNEQFF; CDR3nt: TGTGCCAGCAGTCCAGGACAGGGGGACAACAATGAGCAGTTCTTC
abundance: .; v_gene: TRBV20-1; j_gene: TRBJ2-2; d_gene: .; CDR3aa: CSARDYSGELFF; CDR3nt: TGCAGTGCTAGAGACTACTCCGGGGAGCTGTTTTTT
abundance: few; v_gene: TRBV20-1; j_gene: TRBJ1-5; d_gene: .; CDR3aa: CSAARVDQPQHF; CDR3nt: TGCAGTGCCGCACGGGTGGATCAGCCCCAGCATTTT
abundance: few; v_gene: TRBV7-2; j_gene: TRBJ1-1; d_gene: TRBD1; CDR3aa: CASRVLLRGLSEAFF; CDR3nt: TGTGCCAGCAGAGTTCTTCTCAGGGGGCTCTCTGAAGCTTTCTTT
abundance: few; v_gene: TRBV6-5; j_gene: TRBJ1-5; d_gene: .; CDR3aa: CASSYSRTASNQPQHF; CDR3nt: TGTGCCAGCAGTTACTCAAGGACAGCTAGCAATCAGCCCCAGCATTTT
abundance: few; v_gene: TRBV3-1; j_gene: TRBJ1-1; d_gene: .; CDR3aa: CASSQGGQGTTEAFF; CDR3nt: TGTGCCAGCAGCCAAGGAGGGCAGGGGACTACTGAAGCTTTCTTT
abundance: few; v_gene: TRBV5-1; j_gene: TRBJ1-1; d_gene: .; CDR3aa: CASRADPNTEAFF; CDR3nt: TGCGCCAGCAGGGCAGATCCTAACACTGAAGCTTTCTTT
abundance: .; v_gene: TRBV7-3; j_gene: TRBJ2-3; d_gene: .; CDR3aa: CASSLTAGNRGDTQYF; CDR3nt: TGTGCCAGCAGCTTAACTGCCGGGAATCGCGGAGATACGCAGTATTTT
abundance: .; v_gene: TRBV18; j_gene: TRBJ1-1; d_gene: TRBD1; CDR3aa: CASSPLGEGANTEAFF; CDR3nt: TGTGCCAGCTCCCCCTTAGGTGAGGGGGCGAACACTGAAGCTTTCTTT
abundance: .; v_gene: TRBV6-1; j_gene: TRBJ2-1; d_gene: TRBD2; CDR3aa: CASTPYGGANEQFF; CDR3nt: TGTGCCAGCACCCCCTACGGGGGGGCCAATGAGCAGTTCTTC
abundance: .; v_gene: TRBV7-9; j_gene: TRBJ1-4; d_gene: .; CDR3aa: CASSPPGRTNEKLFF; CDR3nt: TGTGCCAGCAGCCCTCCGGGACGGACTAATGAAAAACTGTTTTTT
abundance: .; v_gene: TRBV6-2/TRBV6-3; j_gene: TRBJ2-2; d_gene: TRBD2; CDR3aa: CASNRLAGNTGELFF; CDR3nt: TGTGCCAGCAATAGACTAGCGGGAAACACCGGGGAGCTGTTTTTT
abundance: .; v_gene: TRBV5-1; j_gene: TRBJ2-3; d_gene: .; CDR3aa: CASSLNRPSRTDTQYF; CDR3nt: TGCGCCAGCAGCTTGAACCGACCCTCTCGCACAGATACGCAGTATTTT
abundance: few; v_gene: TRBV15; j_gene: TRBJ2-3; d_gene: .; CDR3aa: CATSRRGGTTDTQYF; CDR3nt: TGTGCCACCAGCAGGCGGGGCGGGACGACAGATACGCAGTATTTT
abundance: few; v_gene: TRBV28; j_gene: TRBJ1-2; d_gene: .; CDR3aa: CASSSRTRWGYTF; CDR3nt: TGTGCCAGCAGTTCCCGGACCCGTTGGGGCTACACCTTC
abundance: few; v_gene: TRBV6-5; j_gene: TRBJ2-5; d_gene: .; CDR3aa: CASSYSTLTRLETQYF; CDR3nt: TGTGCCAGCAGTTACTCGACCCTGACTAGATTAGAGACCCAGTACTTC